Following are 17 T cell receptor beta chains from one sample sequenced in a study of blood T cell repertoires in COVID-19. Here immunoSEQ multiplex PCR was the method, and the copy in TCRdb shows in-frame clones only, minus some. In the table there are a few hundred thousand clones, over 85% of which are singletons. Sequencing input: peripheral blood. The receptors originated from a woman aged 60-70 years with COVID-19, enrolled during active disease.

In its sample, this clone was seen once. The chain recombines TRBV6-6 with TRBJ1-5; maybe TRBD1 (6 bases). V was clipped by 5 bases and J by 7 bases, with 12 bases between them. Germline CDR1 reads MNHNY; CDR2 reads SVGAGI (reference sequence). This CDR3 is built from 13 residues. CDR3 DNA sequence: TGTGCCAGCAGTACAGGGCCTCGGCAGCCCCAGCATTTT. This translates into CASSTGPRQPQHF.

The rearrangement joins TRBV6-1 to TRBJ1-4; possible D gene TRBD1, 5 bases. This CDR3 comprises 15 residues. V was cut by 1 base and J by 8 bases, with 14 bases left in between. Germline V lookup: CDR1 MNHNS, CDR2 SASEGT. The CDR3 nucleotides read TGTGCCAGCAGTGAAGTATGGGGGGTTTCGGAAAAACTGTTTTTT. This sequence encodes CASSEVWGVSEKLFF.

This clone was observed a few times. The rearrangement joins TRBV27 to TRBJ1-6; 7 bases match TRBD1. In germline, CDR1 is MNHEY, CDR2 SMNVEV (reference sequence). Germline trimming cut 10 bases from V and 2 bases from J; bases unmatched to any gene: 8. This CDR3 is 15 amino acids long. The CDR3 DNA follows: TGTGCCACCCAGACACAGGGGCCCTATAATTCACCCCTCCACTTT. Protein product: CATQTQGPYNSPLHF.

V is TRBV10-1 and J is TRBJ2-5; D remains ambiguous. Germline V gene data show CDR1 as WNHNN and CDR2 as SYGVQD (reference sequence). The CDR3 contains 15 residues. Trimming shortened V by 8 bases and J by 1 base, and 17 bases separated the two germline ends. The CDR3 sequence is CASPLNRVPQETQYF. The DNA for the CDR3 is TGCGCCAGCCCGTTAAACAGAGTACCCCAAGAGACCCAGTACTTC.

The CDR3: CAWSVLSGESFLETQYF. The CDR3 bases are TGTGCCTGGAGTGTTTTGTCAGGGGAGTCTTTTTTAGAGACCCAGTACTTC. V is TRBV30 and J is TRBJ2-5; weak D call: TRBD1 (6 bases). V dropped 0 bases and J dropped 4 bases, with 21 bases sitting between them. The CDR3 totals 17 residues. Per germline, CDR1 GTSNPN and CDR2 SVGIG (reference sequence).

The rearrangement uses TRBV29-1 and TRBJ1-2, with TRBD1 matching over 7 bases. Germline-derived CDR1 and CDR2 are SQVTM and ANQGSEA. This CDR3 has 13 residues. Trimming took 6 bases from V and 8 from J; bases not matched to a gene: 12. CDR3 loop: CSVETGSFMGYTF. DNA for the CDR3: TGCAGCGTGGAGACAGGGAGTTTCATGGGCTACACCTTC.

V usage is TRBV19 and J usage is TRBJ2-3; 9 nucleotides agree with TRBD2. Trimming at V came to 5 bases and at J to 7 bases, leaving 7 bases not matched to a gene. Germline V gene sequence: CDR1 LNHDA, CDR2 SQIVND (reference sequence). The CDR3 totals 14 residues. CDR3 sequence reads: CASSLAGGQNTQYF. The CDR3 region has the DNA TGTGCCAGTAGTCTGGCGGGGGGGCAAAATACGCAGTATTTT.

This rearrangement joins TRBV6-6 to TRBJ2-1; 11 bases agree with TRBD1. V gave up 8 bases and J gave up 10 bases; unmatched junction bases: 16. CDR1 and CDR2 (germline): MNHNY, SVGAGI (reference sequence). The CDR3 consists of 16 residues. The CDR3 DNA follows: TGTGCCAGCCTAAAGGGGCCCGGACAGGGGGCTGGAGAGCAGTTCTTC. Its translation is CASLKGPGQGAGEQFF.

The CDR3 sequence: CASSLGAEGTDTQYF. The CDR3 coding sequence is TGTGCCAGCAGCCTGGGGGCAGAAGGCACAGATACGCAGTATTTT. The chain carries TRBV28 and TRBJ2-3; D is perhaps TRBD1 (6 bases). Germline CDR1 reads MDHEN; CDR2 reads SYDVKM. This CDR3 is 15 amino acids long. The V end lost 6 bases, the J end lost 1 base, and 14 bases lay between the germline ends.

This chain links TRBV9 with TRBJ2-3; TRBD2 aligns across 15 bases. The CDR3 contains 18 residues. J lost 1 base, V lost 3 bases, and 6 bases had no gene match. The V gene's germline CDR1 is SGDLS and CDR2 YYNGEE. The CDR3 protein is CASSAGLAGGLGTDTQYF. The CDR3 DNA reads TGTGCCAGCAGCGCCGGACTAGCGGGGGGGCTGGGCACAGATACGCAGTATTTT.

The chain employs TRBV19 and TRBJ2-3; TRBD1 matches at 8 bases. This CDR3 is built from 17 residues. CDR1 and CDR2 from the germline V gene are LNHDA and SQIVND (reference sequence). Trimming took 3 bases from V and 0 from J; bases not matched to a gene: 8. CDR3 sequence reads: CASSILIRQGSTDTQYF. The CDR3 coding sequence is TGTGCCAGTAGTATTCTCATCCGACAGGGGAGCACAGATACGCAGTATTTT.

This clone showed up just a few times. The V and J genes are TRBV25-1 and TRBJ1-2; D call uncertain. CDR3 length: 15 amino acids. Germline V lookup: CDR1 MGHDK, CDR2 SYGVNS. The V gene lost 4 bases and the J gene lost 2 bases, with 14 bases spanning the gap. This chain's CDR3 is CASSGVGGLNYGYTF. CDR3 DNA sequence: TGTGCCAGCAGTGGGGTGGGCGGACTAAACTATGGCTACACCTTC.

CDR3 protein: CASSSNRLWEQYF. The CDR3, as DNA: TGTGCCAGCAGTTCGAACAGGCTGTGGGAGCAGTACTTC. This sequence joins TRBV12-3 or TRBV12-4 and TRBJ2-7, with a possible D match to TRBD1 (5 bases). The CDR3 has 13 amino acids. Trimming took 4 bases from V and 7 from J, leaving 14 bases between them.

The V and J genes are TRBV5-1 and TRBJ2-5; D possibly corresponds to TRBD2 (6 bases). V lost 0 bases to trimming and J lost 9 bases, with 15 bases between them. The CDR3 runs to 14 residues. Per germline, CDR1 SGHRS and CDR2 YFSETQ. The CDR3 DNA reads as TGCGCCAGCAGCTTGGCCTCGAGTTCGGGGGCCCAGTACTTC. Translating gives CASSLASSSGAQYF.

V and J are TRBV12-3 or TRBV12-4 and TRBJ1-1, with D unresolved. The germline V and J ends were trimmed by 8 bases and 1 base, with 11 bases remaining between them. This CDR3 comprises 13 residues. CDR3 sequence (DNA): TGTGCCAGCCAGCGGACGGCGAACACTGAAGCTTTCTTT. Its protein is CASQRTANTEAFF.

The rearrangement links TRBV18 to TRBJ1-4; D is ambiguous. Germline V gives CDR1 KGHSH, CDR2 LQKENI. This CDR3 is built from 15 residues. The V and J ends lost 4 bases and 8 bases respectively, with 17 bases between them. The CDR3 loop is CASSQAGSLSEKLFF. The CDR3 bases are TGTGCCAGCTCACAGGCGGGCAGTCTATCAGAAAAACTGTTTTTT.

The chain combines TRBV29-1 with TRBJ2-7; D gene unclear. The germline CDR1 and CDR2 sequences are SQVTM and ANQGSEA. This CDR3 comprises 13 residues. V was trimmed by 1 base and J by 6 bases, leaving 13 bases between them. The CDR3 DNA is TGCAGCGTTGAAGCTCCTTCAGGCGTCGAGCAGTACTTC. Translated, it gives CSVEAPSGVEQYF.